This T cell receptor (beta chain) was observed in a study of blood T cell repertoires in COVID-19. Study-wide background: Samples taken during acute and convalescent COVID-19 were collected in the United States, Italy and Spain. PBMCs, B-cell-depleted T cells, or T cells were the source of the cDNA or gDNA that made up the material.

Looked up from germline, CDR1 is SGHKS and CDR2 is YYEKEE (reference sequence). CDR3 length: 11 residues. Trimming took off 1 base at V and 12 bases at J, with 10 bases between the two ends. The table came from immunoSEQ multiplex PCR; TCRdb's copy has only in-frame clones and leaves some out. The sample includes approximately 150,000 clones, 85% of them seen just once. This TCR derives from a woman aged 80 or older with COVID-19, enrolled during active disease. The V call is TRBV5-5, the J call TRBJ1-2, with D unresolved. Source material: peripheral blood. The CDR3 reads CASSLYREDTF. The CDR3, as DNA: TGTGCCAGCAGCTTGTATAGAGAGGACACCTTC.